This TCR beta chain originates from a study of radiotherapy plus CTLA-4 blockade in lung cancer. Findings and caveats of the study: Once radiotherapy plus ipilimumab had been given, TCR clones derived from tumor expanded in blood. Early blood T cell clone dynamics, with interferon-beta, were reported to best predict response.

Libraries were prepared by immunoSEQ multiplex PCR; TCRdb keeps only in-frame clonotypes and omits some of them. The table has about 47,000 clones, roughly three quarters seen once; the top ten hold around 8.3%. A remark on this clone: Its target is unknown.

CDR3 size: 11 residues. Trimming stripped 1 base from V and 11 bases from J, with 8 bases between. The V gene's germline CDR1 is MDHEN and CDR2 SYDVKM. The source is a human donor with non-small cell lung cancer who had stable disease on radiotherapy plus ipilimumab. The genes are TRBV28 and TRBJ1-1; D is ambiguous. The sample consisted of peripheral blood, taken from a patient treated with radiotherapy plus ipilimumab. The CDR3 DNA sequence: TGTGCCAGCAGTTTATCGGCTAGGGCTTTCTTT. Protein sequence: CASSLSARAFF.